Shown below are 31 T cell receptor beta chains from a single sample sequenced in a study of response to subunit inactivated influenza vaccine. A single record per CDR3 protein comes from TCRdb applying MiXCR to the RT-PCR reads. The data hold some 850,000 distinct CDR3 sequences, with roughly 20% observed a single time. Sequencing was performed on PBMCs from blood, taken 4 to 6 days after vaccination. The receptors come from a man over 45 who received an inactivated influenza vaccine.

This sequence joins TRBV20-1 and TRBJ1-5; 8 nucleotides agree with TRBD1. This CDR3 is 16 amino acids long. Trimming took 5 bases from V and 4 from J; bases not matched to a gene: 13. Germline loops: CDR1 DFQATT, CDR2 SNEGSKA (reference sequence). The CDR3 protein is CSALRRGRSGNQPQHF. The CDR3 nucleotides read TGCAGTGCTCTCCGCAGGGGGCGAAGTGGGAATCAGCCCCAGCATTTT.

This clonotype occurred many times. The chain combines TRBV5-1 with TRBJ1-1; no firm D call. The length of the CDR3 is 12 residues. V was clipped by 3 bases and J by 8 bases, with 11 bases between them. The germline CDR1 and CDR2 sequences are SGHRS and YFSETQ. CDR3 in amino acids: CASSWGLGEAFF. The CDR3 DNA is TGCGCCAGCAGCTGGGGTCTCGGGGAAGCTTTCTTT.

The chain combines TRBV7-2 with TRBJ2-7; possibly TRBD1 for D (5 bases). V was shortened by 8 bases and J by 1 base, with 12 bases between the two germline ends. Germline V CDR1 and CDR2: SGHTA, FQGNSA. The CDR3 spans 13 residues. The CDR3 region has the DNA TGTGCCAGCTGGGGCGGCACTTCCTACGAGCAGTACTTC. Its translation is CASWGGTSYEQYF.

The chain is built from TRBV12-3 or TRBV12-4 and TRBJ1-2; no reliable D call. Trimming cost V 6 bases and J 1 base, with 12 bases left between them. The length of the CDR3 is 14 residues. CDR3 residues: CASSPDGSNYGYTF. DNA of the CDR3: TGTGCCAGCAGCCCAGACGGAAGTAACTATGGCTACACCTTC.

This rearrangement joins TRBV20-1 to TRBJ2-4; the match to TRBD2 covers 9 bases. This CDR3 has 15 residues. Trimming removed 3 bases from V and 7 bases from J; junction bases left unmatched: 10. Germline CDR1 and CDR2: DFQATT and SNEGSKA (reference sequence). The CDR3 sequence is CSASGAGGPRNIQYF. In nucleotides, the CDR3 is TGCAGTGCTAGTGGGGCGGGAGGGCCGAGGAACATTCAGTACTTC.

This clonotype was counted between two and nine times. The gene calls are TRBV6-2 or TRBV6-3 and TRBJ1-6, with a possible D match to TRBD1 (5 bases). Germline CDR1 is MNHEY and CDR2 is SVGEGT. The CDR3 sequence is 14 residues long. The germline V and J ends were trimmed by 6 bases and 13 bases, with 19 bases remaining between them. The CDR3 DNA reads as TGTGCCAGCAGACAAACCGGACACGTAGATCCCCTCCACTTT. This gives the protein CASRQTGHVDPLHF.

In DNA form, the CDR3 reads TGTGCCAGCAGTTACTCGTTTCGACCCAATGAGCAGTTCTTC. It translates to CASSYSFRPNEQFF. This rearrangement joins TRBV6-5 to TRBJ2-1; D is ambiguous. CDR1 is MNHEY, CDR2 SVGAGI, per germline. Trimming took off 0 bases at V and 6 bases at J, with 9 bases between the two ends. This CDR3 region has 14 residues.

In its sample, this clonotype was seen a few times. This sequence joins TRBV7-2 and TRBJ2-6; 7 positions agree with TRBD1. The CDR3 totals 16 residues. The J segment lost 0 bases and the V segment lost 4 bases, leaving 3 bases of the junction unmatched. Per germline, CDR1 SGHTA and CDR2 FQGNSA. CDR3 sequence: CASSWDSSSGANVLTF. The CDR3 region has the DNA TGTGCCAGCAGCTGGGACAGTAGCTCTGGGGCCAACGTCCTGACTTTC. The full variable domain, in which reference TRBV7-2 and TRBJ2-6 provide the parts outside the CDR3, is GAGVSQSPSNKVTEKGKDVELRCDPISGHTALYWYRQSLGQGLEFLIYFQGNSAPDKSGLPSDRFSAERTGGSVSTLTIQRTQQEDSAVYLCASSWDSSSGANVLTFGAGSRLTVL.

This clonotype turned up a few times. V is TRBV25-1 and J is TRBJ2-7; TRBD2 agrees at 9 bases. Germline values: CDR1 MGHDK, CDR2 SYGVNS. Trimming removed 5 bases from V and 7 bases from J; junction bases left unmatched: 6. The CDR3 length is 13 residues. The CDR3 is CASSLAGSGEQYF. CDR3 in DNA: TGTGCCAGCAGTCTAGCGGGATCGGGTGAGCAGTACTTC.

The table lists this clonotype with a few counts. The chain employs TRBV28 and TRBJ1-6, with D possibly TRBD1 on 6 matching bases. V dropped 3 bases and J dropped 8 bases, with 14 bases sitting between them. CDR1 and CDR2 from the germline V gene are MDHEN and SYDVKM. The CDR3 covers 15 residues. CDR3 nucleotides: TGTGCCAGCAGTTTCCGGACAGTAATTGATTCACCCCTCCACTTT. Translating gives CASSFRTVIDSPLHF.

The sample holds many counts of this clonotype. V and J are TRBV29-1 and TRBJ2-3; D possibly corresponds to TRBD2 (6 bases). Trimming cost V 2 bases and J 1 base, with 10 bases left between them. The CDR3 covers 14 residues. CDR1 is SQVTM, CDR2 ANQGSEA, per germline. The CDR3 loop reads CSVEISGGTDTQYF. CDR3 DNA: TGCAGCGTTGAAATTTCGGGGGGCACAGATACGCAGTATTTT.

The V and J genes are TRBV7-9 and TRBJ1-2; D remains unclear. The CDR3 has 15 amino acids. CDR1 is SEHNR and CDR2 is FQNEAQ in the germline V gene (reference sequence). V was clipped by 4 bases and J by 1 base, with 13 bases between them. CDR3 amino acids: CASSSPTTHNYGYTF. CDR3 sequence (DNA): TGTGCCAGCAGCTCCCCCACGACCCATAACTATGGCTACACCTTC.

The DNA for the CDR3 is TGTGCCAGCAGGTCCGACGGTGGTCACACTGAAGCTTTCTTT. Protein product: CASRSDGGHTEAFF. This chain connects TRBV6-2 or TRBV6-3 to TRBJ1-1; D call uncertain. This CDR3 comprises 14 residues. Trimming took 6 bases from V and 3 from J, leaving 14 bases between them. Germline-derived CDR1 and CDR2 are MNHEY and SVGEGT.

The sample holds many counts of this clonotype. Relative to the germline gene, one junction end is altered; a read error may explain this. This chain joins TRBV5-1 and TRBJ2-5; no reliable D call. The length of the CDR3 is 12 residues. CDR1 is SGHRS, CDR2 YFSETQ, per germline. CDR3 amino acids: CASSLSQETQYF. Written as DNA, the CDR3 is TGTGCCAGCAGCTTAAGCCAAGAGACCCAGTACTTC.

This clonotype has a handful of counts. The rearrangement uses TRBV5-8 and TRBJ1-4; no definite D call. The CDR3 extends over 13 amino acids. V was cut by 0 bases and J by 10 bases, with 10 bases left in between. Looked up from germline, CDR1 is SGHTS and CDR2 is YDEGEE. CDR3 protein: CASSLGKSGKLFF. The CDR3, as DNA: TGTGCCAGCAGCTTGGGAAAAAGCGGAAAACTGTTTTTT.

The chain couples TRBV15 to TRBJ1-6; D is undetermined. CDR1 and CDR2 from the germline V gene are LNHNV and YYDKDF (reference sequence). The V gene lost 5 bases and the J gene lost 8 bases, with 10 bases spanning the gap. The CDR3 loop spans 13 amino acids. Written as DNA, the CDR3 is TGTGCCACCAGCTCAGAGAGGGATTCACCCCTCCACTTT. Encoded protein: CATSSERDSPLHF.

The rearrangement uses TRBV28 and TRBJ2-7; TRBD2 matches at 11 bases. V trimming: 1 base; J trimming: 0 bases; junction bases outside the gene matches: 2. CDR1 and CDR2 from the germline V gene are MDHEN and SYDVKM. This CDR3 comprises 16 residues. CDR3 loop: CASSLSTSGTSYEQYF. As DNA, the CDR3 is TGTGCCAGCAGTTTATCGACTAGCGGGACCTCCTACGAGCAGTACTTC.

CDR3 in amino acids: CASSPDRGSLYNEQFF. The CDR3 coding sequence is TGTGCCAGCAGCCCGGACAGGGGCTCGCTTTACAATGAGCAGTTCTTC. This rearrangement joins TRBV5-6 to TRBJ2-1; 9 bases map to TRBD1. The CDR3 totals 16 residues. J gave up 4 bases and V 4 bases, and 9 bases lay outside the gene matches. The germline gives CDR1 SGHDT, CDR2 YYEEEE.

This clonotype has a handful of counts. The chain is built from TRBV2 and TRBJ2-7, with TRBD1 identical over 7 bases. V lost 8 bases to trimming and J lost 6 bases; unmatched junction nucleotides: 10. CDR3 length: 13 amino acids. Per germline, CDR1 SNHLY and CDR2 FYNNEI. In DNA, the CDR3 is TGTGCCAGCGGAATGGGCAGGGGGAGCGAGCAGTACTTC. Its translation: CASGMGRGSEQYF.

This clonotype occurred many times. The CDR3: CSASSGGNTGELFF. The CDR3 DNA follows: TGCAGTGCTAGCTCCGGCGGTAACACCGGGGAGCTGTTTTTT. The chain links TRBV20-1 to TRBJ2-2; D call uncertain. This CDR3 is 14 amino acids long. The V gene lost 3 bases and the J gene lost 2 bases, with 10 bases spanning the gap. Germline CDR1 and CDR2: DFQATT and SNEGSKA (reference sequence).

This clonotype has more than one count but fewer than ten. The rearrangement links TRBV6-5 to TRBJ1-2; TRBD1 is a possible D gene (5 bases). V lost 0 bases and J lost 2, with 10 bases in between. This CDR3 has 15 residues. Germline V gene data show CDR1 as MNHEY and CDR2 as SVGAGI. The CDR3, as DNA: TGTGCCAGCAGTTACTCGTTGGGGCTGAACTATGGCTACACCTTC. It translates to CASSYSLGLNYGYTF.

The V gene is TRBV5-1, the J gene TRBJ2-7; 8 bases are shared with TRBD2. Germline CDR1 SGHRS, CDR2 YFSETQ. The CDR3 spans 17 residues. With 0 bases clipped from V and 0 bases from J, the junction kept 8 bases outside the gene matches. The CDR3 DNA reads as TGCGCCAGCAGCTTGGGGACTAGCTTCGATAGCTCCTACGAGCAGTACTTC. Amino acid sequence: CASSLGTSFDSSYEQYF.

V gene TRBV6-2 or TRBV6-3 combines with J gene TRBJ2-7; TRBD1 aligns across 9 bases. The CDR3 runs 16 residues. Germline-derived CDR1 and CDR2 are MNHEY and SVGEGT. Trimming took 7 bases from V and 5 from J; bases not matched to a gene: 15. The CDR3, as DNA: TGTGCCAGCACCCAACTCCCGGGACAGGGTACCCACGAGCAGTACTTC. Amino acids: CASTQLPGQGTHEQYF.

The chain uses TRBV6-5 and TRBJ2-5, with D unresolved. The CDR3 totals 15 residues. V was shortened by 2 bases and J by 4 bases, with 14 bases between the two germline ends. Germline values: CDR1 MNHEY, CDR2 SVGAGI. This CDR3 reads CASSYGRSLRETQYF. Here the CDR3 DNA reads TGTGCCAGCAGTTACGGACGGAGTCTGAGAGAGACCCAGTACTTC.

This clonotype came up a few times. This rearrangement joins TRBV20-1 to TRBJ2-3; 11 nucleotides match TRBD2. V dropped 5 bases and J dropped 2; count of bases not matched to a gene: 6. The CDR3 spans 15 residues. Per germline, CDR1 DFQATT and CDR2 SNEGSKA (reference sequence). The CDR3 DNA reads TGCAGTGCTCTCGGGACTAGCGGACTCACAGATACGCAGTATTTT. Protein product: CSALGTSGLTDTQYF.

The chain has TRBV12-3 or TRBV12-4 and TRBJ2-1, with D possibly TRBD2 on 6 matching bases. This CDR3 spans 17 amino acids. V shed 7 bases and J shed 0 bases, with 19 bases lying between them. CDR3 coding DNA: TGTGCCAGCACTACTTTCTGGGACTCAAGCTCCTACAATGAGCAGTTCTTC. Translation gives CASTTFWDSSSYNEQFF.

The chain uses TRBV12-3 or TRBV12-4 and TRBJ2-1; 8 positions match TRBD2. This CDR3 has 14 amino acids. V lost 9 bases and J lost 10; bases outside the gene matches: 14. The CDR3 reads CASAREGHAREQFF. The CDR3 nucleotides read TGTGCCAGTGCACGGGAGGGCCATGCCCGCGAGCAGTTCTTC.

The chain recombines TRBV9 with TRBJ1-1, with 9 bases lining up with TRBD1. Looked up from germline, CDR1 is SGDLS and CDR2 is YYNGEE. The CDR3 is made up of 14 amino acids. V lost 7 bases and J lost 1; bases outside the gene matches: 5. The DNA for the CDR3 is TGTGCCAGCCCTCGGACAGGGGCGAACACTGAAGCTTTCTTT. Protein: CASPRTGANTEAFF. The variable domain in full, completed from reference TRBV9 and TRBJ1-1, reads DSGVTQTPKHLITATGQRVTLRCSPRSGDLSVYWYQQSLDQGLQFLIQYYNGEERAKGNILERFSAQQFPDLHSELNLSSLELGDSALYFCASPRTGANTEAFFGQGTRLTVV.

The CDR3, as DNA: TGTGCCAGCAGCGTAGGGGGTCGGGACACTGAAGCTTTCTTT. Translated: CASSVGGRDTEAFF. The chain is built from TRBV9 and TRBJ1-1; no clear D gene. Germline V gene data show CDR1 as SGDLS and CDR2 as YYNGEE. This CDR3 contains 14 residues. The V end lost 0 bases, the J end lost 3 bases, and 9 bases lay between the germline ends.

This clonotype occurred a few times. This sequence joins TRBV10-3 and TRBJ1-6, with TRBD1 as a possible D gene (5 bases). The CDR3 is 16 residues long. Germline CDR1 is ENHRY and CDR2 is SYGVKD. Trimming removed 10 bases at V and 1 base at J, with 17 bases between. The CDR3 DNA follows: TGTGCCACCGGACACGGGATTGGGTCCTATAATTCACCCCTCCACTTT. It codes for CATGHGIGSYNSPLHF.

The chain links TRBV24-1 to TRBJ2-1, with D possibly being TRBD1 (5 bases). Germline V gene sequence: CDR1 KGHDR, CDR2 SFDVKD. The CDR3 is 14 amino acids. The V end lost 3 bases, the J end lost 7 bases, and 12 bases lay between the germline ends. CDR3 sequence reads: CATSDDAQGNEQFF. CDR3 DNA sequence: TGTGCCACCAGTGATGACGCCCAGGGTAATGAGCAGTTCTTC.